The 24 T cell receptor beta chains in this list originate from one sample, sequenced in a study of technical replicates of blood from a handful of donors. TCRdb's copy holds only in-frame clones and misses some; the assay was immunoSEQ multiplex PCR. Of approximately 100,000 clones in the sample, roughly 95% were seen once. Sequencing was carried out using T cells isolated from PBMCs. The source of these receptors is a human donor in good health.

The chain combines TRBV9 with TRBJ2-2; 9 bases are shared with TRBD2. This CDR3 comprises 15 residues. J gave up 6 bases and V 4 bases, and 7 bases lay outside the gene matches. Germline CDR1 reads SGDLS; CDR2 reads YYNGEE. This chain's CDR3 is CASSRTGTSSGELFF. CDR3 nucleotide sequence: TGTGCCAGCAGCAGAACCGGGACTAGCTCCGGGGAGCTGTTTTTT.

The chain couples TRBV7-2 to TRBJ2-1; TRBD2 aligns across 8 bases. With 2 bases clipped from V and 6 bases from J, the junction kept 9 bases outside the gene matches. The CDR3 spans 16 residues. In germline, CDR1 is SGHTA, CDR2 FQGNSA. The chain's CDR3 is CASSLSGSGLVNEQFF. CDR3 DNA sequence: TGTGCCAGCAGCTTAAGCGGGAGTGGTCTGGTCAATGAGCAGTTCTTC.

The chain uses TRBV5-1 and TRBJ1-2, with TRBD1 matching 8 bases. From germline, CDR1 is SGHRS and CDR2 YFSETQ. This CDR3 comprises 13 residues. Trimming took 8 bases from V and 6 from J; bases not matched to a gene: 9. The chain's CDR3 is CARFPQGADGYTF. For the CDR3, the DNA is TGCGCCAGATTCCCCCAGGGGGCGGATGGCTACACCTTC. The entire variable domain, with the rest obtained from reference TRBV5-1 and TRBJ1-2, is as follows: KAGVTQTPRYLIKTRGQQVTLSCSPISGHRSVSWYQQTPGQGLQFLFEYFSETQRNKGNFPGRFSGRQFSNSRSEMNVSTLELGDSALYLCARFPQGADGYTFGSGTRLTVV.

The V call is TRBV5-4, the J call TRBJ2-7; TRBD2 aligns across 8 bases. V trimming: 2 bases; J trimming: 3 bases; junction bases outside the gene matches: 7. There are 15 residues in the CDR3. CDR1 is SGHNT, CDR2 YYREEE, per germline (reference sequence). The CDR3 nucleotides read TGTGCCAGCAGCTTATCTGGCGGGAGGTTCTACGAGCAGTACTTC. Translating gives CASSLSGGRFYEQYF.

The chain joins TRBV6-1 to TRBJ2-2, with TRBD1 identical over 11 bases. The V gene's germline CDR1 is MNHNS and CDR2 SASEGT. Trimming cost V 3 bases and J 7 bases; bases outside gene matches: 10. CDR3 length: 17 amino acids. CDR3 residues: CASSDLWGQGVIGELFF. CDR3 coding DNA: TGTGCCAGCAGTGACCTTTGGGGACAGGGGGTCATCGGGGAGCTGTTTTTT.

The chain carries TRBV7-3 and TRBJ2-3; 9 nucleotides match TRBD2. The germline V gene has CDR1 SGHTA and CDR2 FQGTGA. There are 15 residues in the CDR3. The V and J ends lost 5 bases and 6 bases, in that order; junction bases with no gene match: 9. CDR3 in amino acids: CASSPGLAQTDTQYF. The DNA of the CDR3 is TGTGCCAGCAGCCCGGGACTAGCTCAGACCGATACGCAGTATTTT. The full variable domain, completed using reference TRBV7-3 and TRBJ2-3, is GAGVSQTPSNKVTEKGKYVELRCDPISGHTALYWYRQSLGQGPEFLIYFQGTGAADDSGLPNDRFFAVRPEGSVSTLKIQRTERGDSAVYLCASSPGLAQTDTQYFGPGTRLTVL.

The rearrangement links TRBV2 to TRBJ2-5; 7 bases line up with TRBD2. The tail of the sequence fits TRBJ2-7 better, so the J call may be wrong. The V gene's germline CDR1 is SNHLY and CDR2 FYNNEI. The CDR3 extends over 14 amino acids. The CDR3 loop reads CASNPERGTYEQYF. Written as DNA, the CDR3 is TGTGCCAGCAATCCAGAGCGGGGCACCTACGAGCAGTACTTC.

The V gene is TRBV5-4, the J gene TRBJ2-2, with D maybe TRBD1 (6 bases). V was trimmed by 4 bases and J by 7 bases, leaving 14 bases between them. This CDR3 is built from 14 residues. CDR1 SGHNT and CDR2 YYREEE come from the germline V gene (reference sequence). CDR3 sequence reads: CASSKEGGIGELFF. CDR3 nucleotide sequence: TGTGCCAGCAGCAAGGAAGGGGGTATCGGGGAGCTGTTTTTT. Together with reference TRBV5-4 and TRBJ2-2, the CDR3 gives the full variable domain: ETGVTQSPTHLIKTRGQQVTLRCSSQSGHNTVSWYQQALGQGPQFIFQYYREEENGRGNFPPRFSGLQFPNYSSELNVNALELDDSALYLCASSKEGGIGELFFGEGSRLTVL.

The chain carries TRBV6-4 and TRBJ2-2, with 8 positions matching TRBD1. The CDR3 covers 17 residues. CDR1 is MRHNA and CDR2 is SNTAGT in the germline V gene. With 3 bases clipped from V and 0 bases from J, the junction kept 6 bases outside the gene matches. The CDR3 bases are TGTGCCAGCAGTGAAGGACAGGGACTCGCGAACACCGGGGAGCTGTTTTTT. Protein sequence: CASSEGQGLANTGELFF.

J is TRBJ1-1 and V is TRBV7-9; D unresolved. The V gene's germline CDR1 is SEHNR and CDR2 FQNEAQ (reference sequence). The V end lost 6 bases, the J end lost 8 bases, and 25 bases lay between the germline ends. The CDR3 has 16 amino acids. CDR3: CASRGGIGGWNPEAFF. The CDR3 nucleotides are TGTGCCAGCAGGGGTGGTATAGGAGGGTGGAATCCGGAAGCTTTCTTT.

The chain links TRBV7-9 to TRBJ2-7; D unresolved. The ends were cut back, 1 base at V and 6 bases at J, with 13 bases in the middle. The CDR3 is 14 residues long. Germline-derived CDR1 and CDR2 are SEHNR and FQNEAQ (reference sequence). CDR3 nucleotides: TGTGCCAGCAGCTTAGTCGAATCAACACCCGAGCAGTACTTC. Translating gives CASSLVESTPEQYF.

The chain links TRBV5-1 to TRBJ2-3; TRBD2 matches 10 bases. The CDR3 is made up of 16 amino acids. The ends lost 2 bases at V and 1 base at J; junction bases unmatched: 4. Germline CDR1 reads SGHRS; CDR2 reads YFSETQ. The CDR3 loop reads CASSFLAGAGTDTQYF. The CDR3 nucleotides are TGCGCCAGCAGCTTTCTAGCGGGAGCTGGCACAGATACGCAGTATTTT.

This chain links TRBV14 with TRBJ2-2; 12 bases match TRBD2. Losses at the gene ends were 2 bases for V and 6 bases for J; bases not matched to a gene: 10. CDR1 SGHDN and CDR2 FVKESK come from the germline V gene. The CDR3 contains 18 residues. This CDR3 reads CASSQLAGGPIGSGELFF. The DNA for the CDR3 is TGTGCCAGCAGCCAACTAGCGGGAGGGCCAATAGGTTCCGGGGAGCTGTTTTTT.

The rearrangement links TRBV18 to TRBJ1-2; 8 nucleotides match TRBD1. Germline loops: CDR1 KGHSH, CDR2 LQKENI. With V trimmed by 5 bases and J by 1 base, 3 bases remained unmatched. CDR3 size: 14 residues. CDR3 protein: CASSLDRDNYGYTF. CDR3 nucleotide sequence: TGTGCCAGCTCATTGGACAGGGATAACTATGGCTACACCTTC.

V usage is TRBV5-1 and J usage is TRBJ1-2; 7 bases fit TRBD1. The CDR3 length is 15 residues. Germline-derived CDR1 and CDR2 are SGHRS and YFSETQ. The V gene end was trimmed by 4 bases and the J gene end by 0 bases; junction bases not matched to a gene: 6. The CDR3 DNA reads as TGCGCCAGCAGCCTCCACAGGGGTGCTAACTATGGCTACACCTTC. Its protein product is CASSLHRGANYGYTF.

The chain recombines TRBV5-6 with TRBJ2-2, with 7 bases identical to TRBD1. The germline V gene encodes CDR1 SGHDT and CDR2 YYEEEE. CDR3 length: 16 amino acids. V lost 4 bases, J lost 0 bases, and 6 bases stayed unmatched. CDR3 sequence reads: CASSLRDRPNTGELFF. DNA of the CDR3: TGTGCCAGCAGCCTCCGGGACAGACCGAACACCGGGGAGCTGTTTTTT.

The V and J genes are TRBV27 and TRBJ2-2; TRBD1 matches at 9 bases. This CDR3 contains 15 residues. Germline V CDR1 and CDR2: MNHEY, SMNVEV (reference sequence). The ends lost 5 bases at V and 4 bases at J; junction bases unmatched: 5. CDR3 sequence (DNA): TGTGCCAGCAGTCTCGGGACAGGGCCCACCGGGGAGCTGTTTTTT. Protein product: CASSLGTGPTGELFF.

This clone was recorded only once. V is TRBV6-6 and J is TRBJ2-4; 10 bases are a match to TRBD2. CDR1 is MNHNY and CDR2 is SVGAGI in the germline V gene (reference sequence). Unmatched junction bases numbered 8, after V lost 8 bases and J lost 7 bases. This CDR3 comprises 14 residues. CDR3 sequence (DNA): TGTGCCAGCTCGGCTAGCGGGGGTTTTAACATTCAGTACTTC. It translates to CASSASGGFNIQYF.

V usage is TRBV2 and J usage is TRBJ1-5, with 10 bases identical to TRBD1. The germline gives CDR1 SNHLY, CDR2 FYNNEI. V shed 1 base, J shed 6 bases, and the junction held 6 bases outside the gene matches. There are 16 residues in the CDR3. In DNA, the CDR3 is TGTGCCAGCAGTGAAGGTGACAGGGGGCGGGGTCAGCCCCAGCATTTT. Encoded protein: CASSEGDRGRGQPQHF.

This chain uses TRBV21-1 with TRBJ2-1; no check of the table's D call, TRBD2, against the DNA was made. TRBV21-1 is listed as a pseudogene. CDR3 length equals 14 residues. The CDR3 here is CASKARSSYNEQFF. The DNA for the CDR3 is TGTGCCAGCAAAGCGAGGAGCTCCTACAATGAGCAGTTCTTC.

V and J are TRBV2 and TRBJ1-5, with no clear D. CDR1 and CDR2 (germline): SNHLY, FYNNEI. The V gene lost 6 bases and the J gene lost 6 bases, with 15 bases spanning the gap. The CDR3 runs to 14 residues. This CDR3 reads CASREQEGGQPQHF. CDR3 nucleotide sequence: TGTGCCAGCAGGGAGCAGGAGGGAGGTCAGCCCCAGCATTTT.

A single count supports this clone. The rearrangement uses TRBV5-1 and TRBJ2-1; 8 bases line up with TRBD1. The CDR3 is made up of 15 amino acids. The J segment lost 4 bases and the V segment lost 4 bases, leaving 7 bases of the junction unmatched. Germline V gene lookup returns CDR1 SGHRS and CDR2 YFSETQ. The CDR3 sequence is CASSPPGQVYNEQFF. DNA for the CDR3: TGCGCCAGCAGCCCGCCGGGACAGGTATACAATGAGCAGTTCTTC.

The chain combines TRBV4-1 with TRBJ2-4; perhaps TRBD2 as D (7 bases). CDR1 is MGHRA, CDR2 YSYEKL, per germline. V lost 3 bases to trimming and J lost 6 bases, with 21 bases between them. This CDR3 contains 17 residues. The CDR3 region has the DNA TGCGCCAGCAGCCACATGGGGGGGGGCAGGGAGGGAAACATTCAGTACTTC. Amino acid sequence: CASSHMGGGREGNIQYF.

The CDR3 nucleotides read TGTGCCATCAGTGAGGTGCTAGCGGGAGAAGTAACAGATACGCAGTATTTT. Its protein is CAISEVLAGEVTDTQYF. The chain joins TRBV10-3 to TRBJ2-3, with TRBD2 matching 10 bases. The V segment lost 2 bases and the J segment 3 bases; nucleotides outside the gene matches: 8. Germline CDR1 is ENHRY and CDR2 is SYGVKD. The CDR3 totals 17 residues.